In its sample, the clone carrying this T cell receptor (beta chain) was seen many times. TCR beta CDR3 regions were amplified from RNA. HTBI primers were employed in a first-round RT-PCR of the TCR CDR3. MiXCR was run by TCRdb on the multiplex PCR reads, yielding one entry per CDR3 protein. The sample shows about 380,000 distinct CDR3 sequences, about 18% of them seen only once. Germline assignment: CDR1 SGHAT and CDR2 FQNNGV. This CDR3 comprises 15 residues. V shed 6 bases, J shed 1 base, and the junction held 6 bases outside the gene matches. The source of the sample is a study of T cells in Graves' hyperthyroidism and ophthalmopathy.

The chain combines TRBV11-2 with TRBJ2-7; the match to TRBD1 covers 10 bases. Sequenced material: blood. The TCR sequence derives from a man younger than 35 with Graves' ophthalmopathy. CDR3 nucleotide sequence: TGTGCCAGCAGGGCCGGACAGGGGGGATCCTACGAGCAGTACTTC. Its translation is CASRAGQGGSYEQYF.